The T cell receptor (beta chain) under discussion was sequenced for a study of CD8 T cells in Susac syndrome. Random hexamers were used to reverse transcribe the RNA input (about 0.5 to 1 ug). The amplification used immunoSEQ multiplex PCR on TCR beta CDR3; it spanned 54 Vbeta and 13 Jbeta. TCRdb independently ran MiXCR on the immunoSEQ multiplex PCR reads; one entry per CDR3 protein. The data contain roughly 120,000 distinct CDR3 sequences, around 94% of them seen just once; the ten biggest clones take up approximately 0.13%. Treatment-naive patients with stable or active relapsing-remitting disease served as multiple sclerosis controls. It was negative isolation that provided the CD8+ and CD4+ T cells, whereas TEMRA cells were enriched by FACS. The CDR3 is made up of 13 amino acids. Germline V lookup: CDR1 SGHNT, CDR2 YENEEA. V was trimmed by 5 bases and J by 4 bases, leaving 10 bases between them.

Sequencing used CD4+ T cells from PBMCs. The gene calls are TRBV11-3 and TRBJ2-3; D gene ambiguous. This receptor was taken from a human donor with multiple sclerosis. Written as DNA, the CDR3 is TGTGCCAGCAGCACCCTTAGTCCAGATACGCAGTATTTT. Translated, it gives CASSTLSPDTQYF.